This T cell receptor (beta chain) was retrieved from a study of T cell clonality in common variable immunodeficiency. Whole-study results and caveats: Compared with controls, CVID subjects had fewer shared TCRbeta clones. CVID patient heterogeneity limited repertoire-clinical complication correlations.

Donors gave roughly 4.5 to 8.5 ml heparinized peripheral whole blood. TCRdb's table, derived via immunoSEQ multiplex PCR, lists solely in-frame clones and lacks some. This sample comprises roughly 42,000 clones, none seen once only. The sample holds many counts of this clone. Its antigen is undetermined. Read sequence stops 3 residues before the CDR3 end, and the germline J gene provides the missing end. CDR1 and CDR2 from the germline V gene are SGHTA and FQGTGA. The CDR3 spans 15 residues. V lost 5 bases and J lost 0; bases outside the gene matches: 3. Source material: peripheral blood mononuclear cells. This TCR was recovered from a person aged 18-70 years in good health. V gene TRBV7-3 combines with J gene TRBJ2-1; 8 bases agree with TRBD2. CDR3: CASSPGGISYNEQFF. The DNA read from the CDR3 is TGTGCCAGCAGCCCGGGGGGGATCTCCTACAATGAG.